These T cell receptor beta chains were read from a single sample in a study of blood T cell repertoires in COVID-19. The protocol was immunoSEQ multiplex PCR, while the TCRdb copy is restricted to in-frame clones and leaves out a portion. The repertoire consists of some 260,000 clones, with 70% to 90% occurring once and the leading ten covering around 0.98%. Sequencing input: peripheral blood. These receptors all stem from a woman between 35 and 50 years old who had recovered from COVID-19. Each CDR3 is given with its conserved first and last residue. The order of the fields is CDR3 DNA, CDR3 protein, clone size, J gene, D gene, V gene. The D gene is left open where the match is weak. Where a row states a size, it is once, few, many or the class of an expanded clone; other rows omit it.

DNA: TGTGCCAGCAGTTTAGGGCAGGGAAGCACTGAAGCTTTCTTT
CDR3: CASSLGQGSTEAFF
size: NA
J: TRBJ1-1
D: NA
V: TRBV27

DNA: TGTGCCAGCAGCCCACAGGGGGATACGCAGTATTTT
CDR3: CASSPQGDTQYF
size: few
J: TRBJ2-3
D: TRBD1
V: TRBV7-9

DNA: TGCGCCAGCAGCTCCCGCGGCGGGGATAACTATGGCTACACCTTC
CDR3: CASSSRGGDNYGYTF
size: NA
J: TRBJ1-2
D: NA
V: TRBV5-1

DNA: TGCGCCAGCAGCTTCTGGACAGATAGCTATGAGCAGTTCTTC
CDR3: CASSFWTDSYEQFF
size: NA
J: TRBJ2-1
D: NA
V: TRBV5-1

DNA: TGTGCCTGGGTACGACAGGAAGGGACTGAAGCTTTCTTT
CDR3: CAWVRQEGTEAFF
size: NA
J: TRBJ1-1
D: NA
V: TRBV30

DNA: TGTGCCAGCAGTTCGCCGGACAGGTCTAACTATGGCTACACCTTC
CDR3: CASSSPDRSNYGYTF
size: NA
J: TRBJ1-2
D: TRBD1
V: TRBV6-6

DNA: TGTGCCAGCTCACCAGTCCCGGGGGCAGATACGCAGTATTTT
CDR3: CASSPVPGADTQYF
size: NA
J: TRBJ2-3
D: NA
V: TRBV18

DNA: TGTGCCAGCAGCCCCCAGTGGGGGACTAGGGTCGATGAGCAGTTCTTC
CDR3: CASSPQWGTRVDEQFF
size: NA
J: TRBJ2-1
D: TRBD2
V: TRBV7-2

DNA: TGTGCCACCAGTGACCCGGGGGGGGCTCCCCGTGCGAGGGATGAGCAGTTCTTC
CDR3: CATSDPGGAPRARDEQFF
size: NA
J: TRBJ2-1
D: TRBD2
V: TRBV24-1

DNA: TGCGCCAGCAGCCCCGGCGGGCTAGCGGGAGGGGTAGCAGATACGCAGTATTTT
CDR3: CASSPGGLAGGVADTQYF
size: NA
J: TRBJ2-3
D: TRBD2
V: TRBV5-1

DNA: TGTGCCAGCAGTTACCCGGGGACAGTCTCCGAGCAGTACTTC
CDR3: CASSYPGTVSEQYF
size: NA
J: TRBJ2-7
D: TRBD1
V: TRBV6-2/TRBV6-3

DNA: TGTGCCTGGAGTAGGACAGACCAAGAGACCCAGTACTTC
CDR3: CAWSRTDQETQYF
size: few
J: TRBJ2-5
D: NA
V: TRBV30

DNA: TGCAGTGCAGGGGGGGTGGATACGCAGTATTTT
CDR3: CSAGGVDTQYF
size: NA
J: TRBJ2-3
D: NA
V: TRBV20-1

DNA: TGTGCCATCAGTGAGCTGGGGCCAGCTAACTATGGCTACACCTTC
CDR3: CAISELGPANYGYTF
size: NA
J: TRBJ1-2
D: NA
V: TRBV10-3

DNA: TGTGCCACCAGCAGAGGGGGGACAGTTGTCTATGGCTACACCTTC
CDR3: CATSRGGTVVYGYTF
size: NA
J: TRBJ1-2
D: TRBD1
V: TRBV15

DNA: TGTGCCAGCAGCTCCCGGACAGGGGTTGGGGAGACCCAGTACTTC
CDR3: CASSSRTGVGETQYF
size: few
J: TRBJ2-5
D: TRBD1
V: TRBV7-9

DNA: TGTGCCAGCAGCCAAATGGGGACAGGGGGCTACACCATATATTTT
CDR3: CASSQMGTGGYTIYF
size: NA
J: TRBJ1-3
D: TRBD1
V: TRBV14

DNA: TGTGCCAGCAGCTTGGGGGACAGGGGGCCTACCACTGAAGCTTTCTTT
CDR3: CASSLGDRGPTTEAFF
size: NA
J: TRBJ1-1
D: TRBD1
V: TRBV5-6

DNA: TGTGCCAGCAGCGGAGCGGGACAGGGTTCTGGCACCATATATTTT
CDR3: CASSGAGQGSGTIYF
size: NA
J: TRBJ1-3
D: TRBD1
V: TRBV9

DNA: TGCAGCGTTGGGACGGGGGGGAGTTCCTACGAGCAGTACTTC
CDR3: CSVGTGGSSYEQYF
size: NA
J: TRBJ2-7
D: TRBD2
V: TRBV29-1

DNA: TGTGCCAGCAGCCCCCTAGCGGGAGTAAGGTCCAATGAGCAGTTCTTC
CDR3: CASSPLAGVRSNEQFF
size: NA
J: TRBJ2-1
D: TRBD2
V: TRBV3-1/TRBV3-2

DNA: TGTGCCAGCAGTAGGGGGTCTGGGGCCAACGTCCTGACTTTC
CDR3: CASSRGSGANVLTF
size: NA
J: TRBJ2-6
D: NA
V: TRBV6-6

DNA: TGTGCCAGCAGCGTGTCAGGGGAAACCGGGGAGCTGTTTTTT
CDR3: CASSVSGETGELFF
size: many
J: TRBJ2-2
D: NA
V: TRBV6-4